The TCR beta chain described here comes from a study of PD-1 and CTLA-4 blockade in melanoma. In germline, CDR1 is MDHEN, CDR2 SYDVKM. Trimming shortened V by 5 bases and J by 4 bases, and 12 bases separated the two germline ends. CDR3 size: 14 residues. TCRdb's table, derived via immunoSEQ multiplex PCR, lists solely in-frame clones and lacks some. This sample has about 32,000 clones; 88% occur once, and the top ten carry almost 6.5%. The V and J genes are TRBV28 and TRBJ1-5; the D gene is possibly TRBD1 (6 bases). The sample was CD8+ T cells from peripheral blood, taken from a patient given anti-PD-1 treatment. The receptor comes from a human donor with melanoma. DNA for the CDR3: TGTGCCAGCAGTAGGACAGATTCTAATCAGCCCCAGCATTTT. It specifies CASSRTDSNQPQHF. Variable domain in full (rest from reference TRBV28 and TRBJ1-5): DVKVTQSSRYLVKRTGEKVFLECVQDMDHENMFWYRQDPGLGLRLIYFSYDVKMKEKGDIPEGYSVSREKKERFSLILESASTNQTSMYLCASSRTDSNQPQHFGDGTRLSIL.